These T cell receptor beta chains were read from a single sample in a study of preoperative IRX-2 immunotherapy in early breast cancer. The repertoire was sequenced with immunoSEQ multiplex PCR; TCRdb's copy has only in-frame clones and lacks some. The profile shows about 19,000 clones, around 81% of them singletons. Source: lymph node tissue, taken after IRX-2 immunotherapy. The receptor set was obtained from a human donor with breast cancer. Each CDR3 is given with its conserved first and last residue. The D gene is left open where the match is weak. Size is stated for part of the rows, as once, few or many counts, or as a class when the clone is expanded.

.,TRBV11-1,TRBJ2-7,.,TGTGCCAGCAGCCCAGGGACATCGAAGGCGTACGAGCAGTACTTC,CASSPGTSKAYEQYF
.,TRBV28,TRBJ2-3,TRBD1,TGTGCCAGCAGTTTAGCCCGGTGGGCCGGGACAGGGATCCCTCACAGCACAGATACGCAGTATTTT,CASSLARWAGTGIPHSTDTQYF
.,TRBV18,TRBJ1-1,.,TGTGCCAGCTTGCGGACAGACAACACTGAAGCTTTCTTT,CASLRTDNTEAFF
.,TRBV6-8,TRBJ2-2,TRBD2,TGTGCCAGCAGTACTAGCGGAGCGAACACCGGGGAGCTGTTTTTT,CASSTSGANTGELFF
once,TRBV11-3,TRBJ1-5,TRBD1,TGTGCCAGCAGCCTGACAGGGGCGCCTCAGCCCCAGCATTTT,CASSLTGAPQPQHF
.,TRBV25-1,TRBJ1-3,.,TGTGCCAGCAGTTCCCAGGGAGGCTCTGGAAACACCATATATTTT,CASSSQGGSGNTIYF
.,TRBV29-1,TRBJ2-7,TRBD2,TGCAGCGTTGGACTAGCTCAGTTGGGAGAGCAGTACTTC,CSVGLAQLGEQYF
.,TRBV11-3,TRBJ2-7,TRBD1,TGTGCCAGCAGCCTCGATTGGGGACAGGGCTACGAGCAGTACTTC,CASSLDWGQGYEQYF
.,TRBV28,TRBJ2-1,.,TGTGCCAGCAGTCTCCTGGGACGGGCGGAGCAGTTCTTC,CASSLLGRAEQFF
.,TRBV6-8,TRBJ2-7,TRBD2,TGTGCCAGCAGTTACGGTAGCGGGATTTACGAGCAGTACTTC,CASSYGSGIYEQYF
.,TRBV25-1,TRBJ2-5,TRBD1,TGTGCCAGCAGTGGGGGGACAGGGTTCGAGACCCAGTACTTC,CASSGGTGFETQYF
few,TRBV11-3,TRBJ1-1,.,TGTGCCAGCAGCTGGAGGGGGGAGAACACTGAAGCTTTCTTT,CASSWRGENTEAFF
.,TRBV19,TRBJ1-5,.,TGTGCCAGTAGTATAGAACAGATCAATCAGCCCCAGCATTTT,CASSIEQINQPQHF
.,TRBV30,TRBJ1-2,.,TGTGCCTGGAGTGTACGGACAACTAACTATGGCTACACCTTC,CAWSVRTTNYGYTF
.,TRBV6-8,TRBJ2-1,TRBD1,TGTGCCATCAGGGACAGGGGCCCTTCGAATGAGCAGTTCTTC,CAIRDRGPSNEQFF
once,TRBV12-5,TRBJ1-5,TRBD1,TGTGCTAGTGGTCGCGAGGGGGCCCTGAGAAATCAGCCCCAGCATTTT,CASGREGALRNQPQHF
.,TRBV23-1,TRBJ1-3,.,TGCGCCAGCAGTCTCCTTGAGGGACACTCTGGAAACACCATATATTTT,CASSLLEGHSGNTIYF
.,TRBV7-6,TRBJ1-3,.,TGTGCCAGCAGCTTCCGCGGGACGGGGTCTGGAAACACCATATATTTT,CASSFRGTGSGNTIYF
.,TRBV6-7,TRBJ1-6,.,TGTGCCAGCAGTTACTCGGCACCCCTCCACTTT,CASSYSAPLHF
few,TRBV4-1,TRBJ1-4,.,TGCGCCAGCAGCCAAGATACAGGTTATAATGAAAAACTGTTTTTT,CASSQDTGYNEKLFF
.,TRBV10-2,TRBJ1-4,.,TGCGCCAGCAGTGAATTAGGGCTAGGTTCGGCAAAACTGTTTTTT,CASSELGLGSAKLFF
once,TRBV25-1,TRBJ1-2,.,TGTGCCAGCAGTGACAGCTCCGACCTCTATGGCTACACCTTC,CASSDSSDLYGYTF
few,TRBV11-3,TRBJ2-1,TRBD2,TGTGCCAGCAGCTTTACCGGGACTAGCAGCTACAATGAGCAGTTCTTC,CASSFTGTSSYNEQFF